This T cell receptor (beta chain) was recorded in a study of patients and donors after allogeneic stem cell transplantation (TCRdb year 2020). This clonotype was picked up a small number of times. Its binding antigen is unknown. Per-base qualities were not stored, and no clone one base away is much larger. The library came from RT-PCR. The listed sequencing device is NextSeq 550. The public reads were quality trimmed at Q25 with fastp and then assembled into clones with MiXCR by TCRdb, keeping productive beta chains. Rows are combined by CDR3 protein, so each entry shows the most common genes and DNA. Within this sample are about 400,000 distinct CDR3 sequences, with 16% of them counted one time only. The ten top clones hold 7.2% of the sample. The sequencing sample was made of blood, either unsorted or a sorted T cell fraction (not recorded which). The clonotype originates from a human donor who was either an allogeneic HSCT recipient or a stem cell or donor lymphocyte infusion donor (not recorded which). It is not recorded whose cells these are; they may come from a transplant donor.

The CDR3 region has the sequence CASSSPLRGAGADTQYF. In nucleotides, the sequence is TGTGCCAGCAGTTCCCCCTTAAGGGGCGCGGGAGCAGATACGCAGTATTTT. This chain joins TRBV27 to TRBJ2-3, and 7 junction bases match TRBD2. V and J are trimmed by 4 bases and 4 bases, and the gene matches miss 14 bases of the junction. Inclusive of the bounding cysteine and phenylalanine, the CDR3 is 17 residues long. Solely the CDR3 DNA is kept, with 51 bases framed from the first base. The germline V gene encodes CDR1 MNHEY and CDR2 SMNVEV (reference sequence).